This T cell receptor beta chain derives from a study of shared clonotypes between healthy human individuals. Each sample came from a Caucasian adult donor living in Nashville, Tennessee. The CDR3 is 14 amino acids. Germline assignment: CDR1 MDHEN and CDR2 SYDVKM. The J segment lost 3 bases and the V segment lost 6 bases, leaving 6 bases of the junction unmatched. The repertoire was sequenced with immunoSEQ multiplex PCR; TCRdb's copy has only in-frame clones and lacks some. The repertoire holds around 530,000 clones, with roughly four fifths as singletons. V usage is TRBV28 and J usage is TRBJ2-3, with 7 positions matching TRBD2. The TCR originated in a woman between 40 and 50 years old in good health. Some clones in this sample may be carry-over from other donors' samples. The sequenced material came from PBMCs. As DNA, the CDR3 is TGTGCCAGCAGGGGGGGGAGGTGGACAGATACGCAGTATTTT. Encoded protein: CASRGGRWTDTQYF.